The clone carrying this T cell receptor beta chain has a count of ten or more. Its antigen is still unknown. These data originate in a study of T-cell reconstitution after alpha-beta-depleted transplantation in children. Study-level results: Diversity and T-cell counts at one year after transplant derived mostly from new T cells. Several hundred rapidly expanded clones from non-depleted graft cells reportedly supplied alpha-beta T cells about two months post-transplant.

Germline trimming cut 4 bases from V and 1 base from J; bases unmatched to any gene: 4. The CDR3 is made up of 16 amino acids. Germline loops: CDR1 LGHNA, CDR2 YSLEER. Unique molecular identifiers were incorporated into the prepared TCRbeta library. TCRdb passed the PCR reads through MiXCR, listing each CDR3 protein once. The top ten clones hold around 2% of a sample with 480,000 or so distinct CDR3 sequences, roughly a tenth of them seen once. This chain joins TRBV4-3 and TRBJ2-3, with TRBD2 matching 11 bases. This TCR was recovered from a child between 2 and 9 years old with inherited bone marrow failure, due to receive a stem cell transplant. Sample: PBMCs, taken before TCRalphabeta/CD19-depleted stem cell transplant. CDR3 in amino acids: CASSRLLAGGTDTQYF. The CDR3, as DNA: TGCGCCAGCAGCCGGCTACTAGCGGGAGGCACAGATACGCAGTATTTT.